The TCR beta chain under discussion was sequenced for a study of identical twins. General study results and limits: Insertion counts were lower in abundant cord blood beta clonotypes, a trend that memory repertoires did not show. Models came in too low on out-of-frame TCR alpha sharing in monozygotic twins.

A single record per CDR3 protein comes from TCRdb applying MiXCR to the 5' RACE reads. The data show under 500,000 distinct CDR3 sequences, around 15% seen once. In germline, CDR1 is MNHEY, CDR2 SVGEGT. V was clipped by 2 bases and J by 6 bases, with 13 bases between them. The CDR3 loop spans 15 amino acids. This clonotype was counted between two and nine times. Its specificity is unknown. The sample also formed part of further work on yellow fever vaccine responses in identical twins.

This clonotype was obtained from a young woman in good health. The rearrangement uses TRBV6-2 or TRBV6-3 and TRBJ2-2; D remains ambiguous. The source material was CD4+ T cells sorted from blood. In DNA form, the CDR3 reads TGTGCCAGCAGTTACCTCTGGGGAAGGTCCGGGGAGCTGTTTTTT. Amino acids: CASSYLWGRSGELFF.